The clone carrying this T cell receptor (beta chain) appeared once. Its matching antigen is unknown. These data are taken from a study of cytomegalovirus exposure and HLA in healthy donors. The PCR ran on 60 Vbeta and 13 Jbeta primers. Libraries were prepared by immunoSEQ multiplex PCR; TCRdb keeps only in-frame clonotypes and omits some of them. The sample consists of about 220,000 clones, 82% of them appearing once. The germline gives CDR1 MNHNS, CDR2 SASEGT. Trimming removed 5 bases from V and 0 bases from J, with 13 bases in between. This CDR3 has 15 residues. Overall study findings and caveats: Some TCR beta chains (more than 150 of them) were listed as cytomegalovirus-associated.

The material sequenced was PBMCs. V is TRBV6-1 and J is TRBJ1-2, with no clear D. The clonotype comes from a man aged 35-49 years in good health and CMV-seropositive. The CDR3 sequence is CASSTPGSPNYGYTF. For the CDR3, the DNA is TGTGCCAGCAGTACCCCAGGCTCTCCTAACTATGGCTACACCTTC.